One sample yielded the 32 T cell receptor beta chains listed below, sequenced in a study of T cells after yellow fever vaccination. MiXCR, applied by TCRdb to the 5' RACE reads, yields one record per CDR3 protein. Among under 250,000 distinct CDR3 sequences listed, 6.9% were seen once. The specimen comprised CD4+ T cells sorted from PBMCs, sampled 15 days after the yellow fever booster vaccination. Every receptor here comes from a man in his thirties or forties who received the YFV17D yellow fever vaccine.

In this sample, this clonotype turned up a few times. The chain carries TRBV5-4 and TRBJ2-2, with 11 bases aligning to TRBD2. Germline-derived CDR1 and CDR2 are SGHNT and YYREEE (reference sequence). Trimming at V came to 5 bases and at J to 7 bases, leaving 4 bases not matched to a gene. This CDR3 region has 14 residues. CDR3 protein: CASSLAGGSGELFF. For the CDR3, the DNA is TGTGCCAGCAGTCTAGCGGGAGGAAGCGGGGAGCTGTTTTTT.

V is TRBV5-1 and J is TRBJ2-4; possible D gene TRBD1, 6 bases. The V end lost 0 bases, the J end lost 7 bases, and 8 bases lay between the germline ends. Germline lookup yields CDR1 SGHRS and CDR2 YFSETQ. The CDR3 totals 13 residues. The CDR3 spells CASSLDTGNIQYF. For the CDR3, the DNA is TGCGCCAGCAGCTTGGACACAGGGAACATTCAGTACTTC.

The rearrangement joins TRBV7-6 to TRBJ2-3; 7 nucleotides agree with TRBD1. Trimming took 5 bases from V and 2 from J; bases not matched to a gene: 13. Per the germline V gene, CDR1 is SGHVS and CDR2 is FNYEAQ. The length of the CDR3 is 17 residues. As DNA, the CDR3 is TGTGCCAGCAGCCTCACCGCCGGGACAGCTTACACAGATACGCAGTATTTT. Amino acid sequence: CASSLTAGTAYTDTQYF.

This clonotype was seen only a few times. The rearrangement joins TRBV7-9 to TRBJ1-1, with D possibly being TRBD1 (5 bases). The CDR3 runs to 12 residues. Trimming took 3 bases from V and 7 from J, leaving 9 bases between them. Germline lookup yields CDR1 SEHNR and CDR2 FQNEAQ (reference sequence). For the CDR3, the DNA is TGTGCCAGCAGCTTTGGGCAGGGTGAAGCTTTCTTT. As protein: CASSFGQGEAFF.

The genes are TRBV12-3 or TRBV12-4 and TRBJ1-3; no reliable D call. The CDR3 has 14 amino acids. The V end lost 5 bases, the J end lost 0 bases, and 8 bases lay between the germline ends. The CDR3 bases are TGTGCCAGCAGTGTTAAGTTCTCTGGAAACACCATATATTTT. This encodes CASSVKFSGNTIYF.

This clonotype was seen many times. The rearrangement uses TRBV18 and TRBJ1-3; 7 nucleotides line up with TRBD1. Unmatched junction bases numbered 8, after V lost 2 bases and J lost 7 bases. The germline V gene has CDR1 KGHSH and CDR2 LQKENI. The CDR3 is made up of 15 amino acids. The CDR3 protein is CASSPDRVDRNTIYF. The CDR3 DNA follows: TGTGCCAGCTCACCAGACAGGGTGGATCGGAACACCATATATTTT.

This clonotype was counted a few times. The genes are TRBV6-2 or TRBV6-3 and TRBJ2-2, with D unresolved. Germline CDR1 is MNHEY and CDR2 is SVGEGT. The CDR3 has 13 amino acids. V lost 2 bases and J lost 8, with 9 bases in between. The CDR3 bases are TGTGCCAGCAGTTACAGGGCGAGAGGGGAGCTGTTTTTT. Its protein is CASSYRARGELFF.

This chain connects TRBV5-1 to TRBJ1-1; perhaps TRBD1 as D (5 bases). The V end was cut by 2 bases, the J end by 11 bases, with 19 bases between. Per germline, CDR1 SGHRS and CDR2 YFSETQ. The CDR3 runs to 14 residues. The CDR3 loop is CASSFGGDRRRAFF. For the CDR3, the DNA is TGCGCCAGCAGCTTTGGTGGGGACCGTCGTCGTGCTTTCTTT.

This clonotype was seen ten or more times. The V gene is TRBV5-6, the J gene TRBJ2-5; D may be TRBD2 (6 bases). V lost 2 bases, J lost 6 bases, and 17 bases lay in between. The length of the CDR3 is 15 residues. Germline V gene data show CDR1 as SGHDT and CDR2 as YYEEEE. This chain's CDR3 is CASSFGGGAGKTQYF. The DNA of the CDR3 is TGTGCCAGCAGCTTTGGTGGCGGTGCGGGGAAGACCCAGTACTTC.

This clonotype was picked up many times. V is TRBV7-2 and J is TRBJ2-7; perhaps TRBD2 as D (7 bases). The CDR3 is made up of 13 amino acids. Trimming removed 5 bases from V and 5 bases from J, with 13 bases in between. Germline V CDR1 and CDR2: SGHTA, FQGNSA. The chain's CDR3 is CASSRRGGDEQYF. For the CDR3, the DNA is TGTGCCAGCAGCAGAAGGGGGGGGGACGAGCAGTACTTC.

This clonotype was observed a few times. CDR3 in amino acids: CSARDRTGTSFNEQFF. CDR3 DNA: TGCAGTGCTAGAGATCGGACCGGGACTAGCTTCAATGAGCAGTTCTTC. The chain employs TRBV20-1 and TRBJ2-1; TRBD2 matches 9 bases. Germline V gene lookup returns CDR1 DFQATT and CDR2 SNEGSKA (reference sequence). The V segment lost 0 bases and the J segment 6 bases; nucleotides outside the gene matches: 9. The CDR3 has 16 amino acids.

This clonotype was detected many times. The chain couples TRBV7-2 to TRBJ2-5; D could derive from TRBD1 or TRBD2 (5 bases each). Germline V gives CDR1 SGHTA, CDR2 FQGNSA. The CDR3 is 13 amino acids. The V end lost 5 bases, the J end lost 5 bases, and 12 bases lay between the germline ends. The CDR3 protein is CASSLMGVETQYF. DNA of the CDR3: TGTGCCAGCAGCCTAATGGGGGTTGAGACCCAGTACTTC.

A remark on this clonotype: This may be a read error: a much more frequent sequence differs by one nucleotide. The chain links TRBV11-2 to TRBJ2-1, with 8 bases that match TRBD2. CDR3 length: 18 residues. Per the germline V gene, CDR1 is SGHAT and CDR2 is FQNNGV. The CDR3 DNA follows: TGTGCCAGCACCCTACGGGGGGGACCTGTGAGCTCCTACAATAAGCAGTTCTTC. Translated, it gives CASTLRGGPVSSYNKQFF.

This clonotype appeared many times. The chain uses TRBV7-9 and TRBJ2-2; maybe TRBD2 (6 bases). V gave up 4 bases and J gave up 4 bases, with 10 bases separating them. The CDR3 runs to 14 residues. From germline, CDR1 is SEHNR and CDR2 FQNEAQ (reference sequence). The CDR3 DNA reads TGTGCCAGCAGCTGGGGAGGAATCACCGGGGAGCTGTTTTTT. Translated, it gives CASSWGGITGELFF.

This clonotype has a handful of counts. This sequence joins TRBV11-2 and TRBJ2-5; TRBD2 matches at 10 bases. Per germline, CDR1 SGHAT and CDR2 FQNNGV. V shed 3 bases, J shed 5 bases, and the junction held 15 bases outside the gene matches. The CDR3 extends over 18 amino acids. The CDR3 protein is CASSFGHLAGVGGETQYF. DNA of the CDR3: TGTGCCAGCAGCTTCGGACATCTAGCGGGAGTAGGTGGGGAGACCCAGTACTTC.

V is TRBV7-8 and J is TRBJ2-2; TRBD2 matches at 8 bases. The length of the CDR3 is 16 residues. The J segment lost 6 bases and the V segment lost 2 bases, leaving 8 bases of the junction unmatched. Germline CDR1 reads SGHVS; CDR2 reads FQNEAQ. In DNA, the CDR3 is TGTGCCAGCAGCTTACCAGGAGCGGGAGAGGCCGGGGAGCTGTTTTTT. Amino acid sequence: CASSLPGAGEAGELFF.

The chain links TRBV20-1 to TRBJ1-5; no definite D call. Germline CDR1 and CDR2: DFQATT and SNEGSKA (reference sequence). The CDR3 loop spans 15 amino acids. Trimming took 1 base from V and 5 from J, leaving 15 bases between them. In DNA, the CDR3 is TGCAGTGCTAGAGCCCTAAGCCCCCGCCATCAGCCCCAGCATTTT. Translation: CSARALSPRHQPQHF.

This clonotype has a handful of counts. V and J are TRBV4-1 and TRBJ2-7; D is perhaps TRBD1 (5 bases). Trimming removed 5 bases at V and 1 base at J, with 12 bases between. Germline V gene data show CDR1 as MGHRA and CDR2 as YSYEKL. The CDR3 covers 14 residues. DNA for the CDR3: TGCGCCAGCAGCGCCAGGGAAGCATCCTACGAGCAGTACTTC. Its translation: CASSAREASYEQYF.

Only a few counts were recorded for this clonotype. V usage is TRBV30 and J usage is TRBJ2-7; 13 bases match TRBD2. V lost 2 bases and J lost 0; bases outside the gene matches: 4. The CDR3 runs to 16 residues. The germline CDR1 and CDR2 sequences are GTSNPN and SVGIG (reference sequence). The CDR3 DNA follows: TGTGCCTGGAGTCAGGGGACTAGCGGGGTCTCCTACGAGCAGTACTTC. Encoded protein: CAWSQGTSGVSYEQYF.

This clonotype has a handful of counts. The chain recombines TRBV20-1 with TRBJ2-3; D is tentatively TRBD1 or TRBD2 (5 bases each). CDR1 is DFQATT and CDR2 is SNEGSKA in the germline V gene (reference sequence). Trimming left V 5 bases short and J 8 bases short, with 17 bases between. The CDR3 runs to 13 residues. The CDR3 sequence is CSAPAVVRGTQYF. The CDR3 DNA follows: TGCAGTGCTCCAGCGGTAGTGAGGGGTACGCAGTATTTT.

The V gene is TRBV20-1, the J gene TRBJ2-2; D unresolved. This CDR3 has 14 amino acids. The V end lost 5 bases, the J end lost 0 bases, and 10 bases lay between the germline ends. The germline V gene encodes CDR1 DFQATT and CDR2 SNEGSKA (reference sequence). The CDR3 sequence is CSAPVNANTGELFF. The DNA for the CDR3 is TGCAGTGCTCCCGTTAACGCGAACACCGGGGAGCTGTTTTTT.

V usage is TRBV12-3 or TRBV12-4 and J usage is TRBJ2-7; no firm D call. This CDR3 region has 12 residues. V lost 2 bases to trimming and J lost 7 bases, with 9 bases between them. CDR3 DNA: TGTGCCAGCAGTTTATATGAGCGTGAGCAGTACTTC. Amino acids: CASSLYEREQYF.

At least ten counts were recorded for this clonotype. V is TRBV7-8 and J is TRBJ2-5; 8 positions match TRBD1. V dropped 5 bases and J dropped 4; count of bases not matched to a gene: 9. There are 15 residues in the CDR3. In germline, CDR1 is SGHVS, CDR2 FQNEAQ. The CDR3 sequence: CASSPHDRGGETQYF. In DNA form, the CDR3 reads TGTGCCAGCAGCCCGCATGACAGGGGTGGAGAGACCCAGTACTTC. Full variable domain (outside the CDR3, taken from reference TRBV7-8 and TRBJ2-5): GAGVSQSPRYKVAKRGQDVALRCDPISGHVSLFWYQQALGQGPEFLTYFQNEAQLDKSGLPSDRFFAERPEGSVSTLKIQRTQQEDSAVYLCASSPHDRGGETQYFGPGTRLLVL.

The V and J genes are TRBV7-9 and TRBJ2-3; D not certain. Trimming removed 5 bases from V and 6 bases from J, with 9 bases in between. This CDR3 has 12 amino acids. Germline CDR1 reads SEHNR; CDR2 reads FQNEAQ (reference sequence). CDR3: CASSPHGDTQYF. CDR3 coding DNA: TGTGCCAGCAGCCCTCATGGGGATACGCAGTATTTT.

V is TRBV6-5 and J is TRBJ1-2, with 7 bases fitting TRBD1. The CDR3 has 14 residues. Germline CDR1 reads MNHEY; CDR2 reads SVGAGI. V lost 4 bases and J lost 8; bases outside the gene matches: 10. The CDR3 here is CASSFHDRAEGYTF. The CDR3 DNA is TGTGCCAGCAGTTTCCATGACAGGGCTGAGGGCTACACCTTC.

This clonotype was picked up a small number of times. V and J are TRBV10-3 and TRBJ2-7; TRBD2 is a possible D gene (5 bases). The CDR3 is 13 amino acids. Per germline, CDR1 ENHRY and CDR2 SYGVKD. The V end lost 3 bases, the J end lost 3 bases, and 9 bases lay between the germline ends. For the CDR3, the DNA is TGTGCCATCAGTGACGTTGGAGGCTACGAGCAGTACTTC. It codes for CAISDVGGYEQYF.

This chain joins TRBV3-1 and TRBJ2-4; 7 nucleotides align to TRBD2. The V segment lost 5 bases and the J segment 5 bases; nucleotides outside the gene matches: 6. The germline V gene encodes CDR1 LGHDT and CDR2 YNNKEL (reference sequence). The CDR3 runs 14 residues. CDR3 nucleotide sequence: TGTGCCAGCAGCAGGGACTATTTCGAAAACATTCAGTACTTC. This translates into CASSRDYFENIQYF. Supplemented by reference TRBV3-1 and TRBJ2-4, the full variable domain reads DTAVSQTPKYLVTQMGNDKSIKCEQNLGHDTMYWYKQDSKKFLKIMFSYNNKELIINETVPNRFSPKSPDKAHLNLHINSLELGDSAVYFCASSRDYFENIQYFGAGTRLSVL.

The chain carries TRBV5-5 and TRBJ2-5; D is unresolved. This CDR3 has 16 residues. Germline V gene lookup returns CDR1 SGHKS and CDR2 YYEKEE (reference sequence). V was trimmed by 5 bases and J by 1 base, leaving 18 bases between them. DNA for the CDR3: TGTGCCAGCAGATCCGACCGTAGTAGCCTCCAAGAGACCCAGTACTTC. This gives the protein CASRSDRSSLQETQYF. The variable domain in full, with the rest retrieved from reference TRBV5-5 and TRBJ2-5, is DAGVTQSPTHLIKTRGQQVTLRCSPISGHKSVSWYQQVLGQGPQFIFQYYEKEERGRGNFPDRFSARQFPNYSSELNVNALLLGDSALYLCASRSDRSSLQETQYFGPGTRLLVL.

This chain links TRBV30 with TRBJ1-5; the D is unclear. Germline V lookup: CDR1 GTSNPN, CDR2 SVGIG (reference sequence). V lost 0 bases to trimming and J lost 0 bases, with 12 bases between them. The CDR3 length is 16 residues. Here the CDR3 reads CAWSVIRQISNQPQHF. CDR3 in DNA: TGTGCCTGGAGTGTAATTAGACAAATTAGCAATCAGCCCCAGCATTTT.

V is TRBV5-1 and J is TRBJ2-5; D may be TRBD1 (6 bases). The CDR3 spans 13 residues. V lost 4 bases, J lost 5 bases, and 12 bases lay in between. Germline lookup yields CDR1 SGHRS and CDR2 YFSETQ. The CDR3 loop is CASSPGVAETQYF. The CDR3 bases are TGCGCCAGCAGCCCAGGGGTCGCGGAGACCCAGTACTTC.

In its sample, this clonotype was seen many times. The chain employs TRBV15 and TRBJ1-2; 9 nucleotides match TRBD1. V shed 6 bases and J 2 bases; nucleotides not matched to a gene: 7. Germline V gene data show CDR1 as LNHNV and CDR2 as YYDKDF (reference sequence). CDR3 size: 15 residues. CDR3 bases: TGTGCCACCAGAGGTGGACAGGGGCAAAACTATGGCTACACCTTC. Amino acid sequence: CATRGGQGQNYGYTF.

A few counts support this clonotype. The chain uses TRBV12-3 or TRBV12-4 and TRBJ2-3; 9 bases agree with TRBD2. Trimming removed 6 bases from V and 2 bases from J; junction bases left unmatched: 6. This CDR3 spans 15 amino acids. CDR3 sequence: CASRPTSGHTDTQYF. In DNA, the CDR3 is TGTGCCAGCAGACCGACTAGCGGCCACACAGATACGCAGTATTTT.